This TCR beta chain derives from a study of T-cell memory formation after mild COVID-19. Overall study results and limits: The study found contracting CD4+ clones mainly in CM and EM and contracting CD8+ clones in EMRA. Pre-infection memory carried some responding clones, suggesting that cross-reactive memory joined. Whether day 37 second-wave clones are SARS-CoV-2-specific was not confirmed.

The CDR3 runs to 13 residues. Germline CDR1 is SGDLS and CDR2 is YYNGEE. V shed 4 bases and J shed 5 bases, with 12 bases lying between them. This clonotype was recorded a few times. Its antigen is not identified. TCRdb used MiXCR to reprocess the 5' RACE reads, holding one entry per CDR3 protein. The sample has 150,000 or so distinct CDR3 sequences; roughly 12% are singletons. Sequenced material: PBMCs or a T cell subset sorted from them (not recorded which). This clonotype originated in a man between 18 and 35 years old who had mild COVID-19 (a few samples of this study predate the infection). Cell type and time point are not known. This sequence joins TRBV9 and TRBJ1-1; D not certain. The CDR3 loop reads CASSSGRDTEAFF. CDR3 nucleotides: TGTGCCAGCAGCTCCGGACGGGATACTGAAGCTTTCTTT.